Here is one TCR beta chain with its context. Antigen: not known. The record originates from a study of T cells in Graves' hyperthyroidism and ophthalmopathy. Amplification of TCR beta CDR3 regions was performed using RNA transcripts as template. A set of HTBI primers served as the primers for a first-round RT-PCR of the TCR CDR3. In TCRdb, the multiplex PCR reads were re-called with MiXCR into one record per CDR3 protein. The data contain about 570,000 distinct CDR3 sequences, around 15% of them seen just once; the ten biggest clones take up approximately 14%. Study-level points and caveats: Expanded thyroid clonotypes (above 0.001) were mostly also found in blood.

10 ml of fresh peripheral blood supplied the PBMCs. Germline V gives CDR1 ENHRY, CDR2 SYGVKD. Trimming removed 3 bases at V and 0 bases at J, with 9 bases between. The CDR3 extends over 15 amino acids. The V and J genes are TRBV10-3 and TRBJ1-5, with D tentatively TRBD1 (6 bases). The clonotype originates from a woman aged 40 to 55 with Graves' hyperthyroidism. Sample: blood. CDR3 DNA sequence: TGTGCCATCAGTGACGGACAGTATAGCAATCAGCCCCAGCATTTT. This codes for CAISDGQYSNQPQHF.